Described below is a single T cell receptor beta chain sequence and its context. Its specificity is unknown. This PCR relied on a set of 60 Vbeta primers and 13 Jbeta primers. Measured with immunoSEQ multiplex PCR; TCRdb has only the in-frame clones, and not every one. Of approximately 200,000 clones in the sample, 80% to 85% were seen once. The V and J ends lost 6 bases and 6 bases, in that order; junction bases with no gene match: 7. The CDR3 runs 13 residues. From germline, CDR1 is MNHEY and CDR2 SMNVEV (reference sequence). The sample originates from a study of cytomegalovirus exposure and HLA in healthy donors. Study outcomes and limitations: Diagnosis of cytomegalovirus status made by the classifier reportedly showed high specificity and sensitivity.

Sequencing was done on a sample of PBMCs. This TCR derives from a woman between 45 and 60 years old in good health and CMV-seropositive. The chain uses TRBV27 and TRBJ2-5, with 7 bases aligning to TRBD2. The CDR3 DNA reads TGTGCCAGCAGCCCGACTAGCTTGCAGACCCAGTACTTC. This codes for CASSPTSLQTQYF.